The rows below give T cell receptor beta chains drawn from one sample of a study of neurological immune-mediated disorders. In TCRdb, the 5' RACE reads were re-called with MiXCR into one record per CDR3 protein. The data hold about 15,000 distinct CDR3 sequences, with approximately 3.7% observed a single time. Sequencing was carried out using CD8+ T cells from blood. The receptors were sampled from a woman aged 40 to 49 in good health. Each CDR3 is given with its conserved first and last residue. Each record gives: D gene, clone size, V gene, J gene, CDR3 DNA, CDR3 protein. D genes are given only for firm matches. Clone size, where shown, is once, few, many, or a class for clones that have expanded.

>-|many|TRBV5-1|TRBJ1-1
TGCGCCAGCAGTGCTGGCAGGACGAACACTGAAGCTTTCTTT
CASSAGRTNTEAFF
>-|many|TRBV20-1|TRBJ2-5
TGCAGTGCTAGAGGAATGAGGCAGGGGGGGGAGACCCAGTACTTC
CSARGMRQGGETQYF
>TRBD1|many|TRBV5-1|TRBJ2-7
TGCGCCAGCAGCTACCGACAGGGATCCTACGAGCAGTACTTC
CASSYRQGSYEQYF
>TRBD2|many|TRBV11-1|TRBJ2-1
TGTGCCAGCAGCTTAGCTTTCGGGGGGGGCTCCTACAATGAGCAGTTCTTC
CASSLAFGGGSYNEQFF
>-|many|TRBV6-4|TRBJ2-2
TGTGCCAGCAGTGACTCGATGCTTTTAAGAAACACCGGGGAGCTGTTTTTT
CASSDSMLLRNTGELFF
>-|-|TRBV7-7|TRBJ2-1
TGTGCTAGCAGCATCGGTCCCTCGAATGAGCAGTTCTTC
CASSIGPSNEQFF
>-|-|TRBV5-1|TRBJ1-5
TGCGCCAGCAGGCCCGGACCGACCAATCAGCCCCAGCATTTT
CASRPGPTNQPQHF
>TRBD2|many|TRBV2|TRBJ2-1
TGTGCCAGCAGTTTTACTAGCGGGAGGGCCTATGAGCAGTTCTTC
CASSFTSGRAYEQFF
>-|many|TRBV18|TRBJ1-1
TGTGCCAGCTCCTCAGGGACGACATGGACTGAAGCTTTCTTT
CASSSGTTWTEAFF
>-|many|TRBV28|TRBJ2-2
TGTGCCAGCAGTTTAATTTCAAGGCAGGGGTATACCGGGGAGCTGTTTTTT
CASSLISRQGYTGELFF
>TRBD1|many|TRBV27|TRBJ1-6
TGTGCCAGCAGTTTCGGTGGGACAGCCTATAATTCACCCCTCCACTTT
CASSFGGTAYNSPLHF
>TRBD2|many|TRBV12-3/TRBV12-4|TRBJ2-1
TGTGCCTGCTCGGATTTTGGCGGGAGAGGTTACAATGAGCAGTTCTTC
CACSDFGGRGYNEQFF
>TRBD2|many|TRBV29-1|TRBJ2-7
TGCAGCGTTGAAGATCCCCGGGGGCTTCGGACTAGCGGACTATCCTACGAGCAGTACTTC
CSVEDPRGLRTSGLSYEQYF
>-|many|TRBV29-1|TRBJ2-1
TGCAGCGTTGGATTCCCGTCGCAGTTCTTC
CSVGFPSQFF
>TRBD2|many|TRBV7-8|TRBJ2-1
TGTGCCAGCAGCTCGGGACTAGCGGGGGGTTACTCCTACAATGAGCAGTTCTTC
CASSSGLAGGYSYNEQFF
>-|many|TRBV20-1|TRBJ2-7
TGCAGTGCTGGTACAGGGCCCTCGTGGTACGAGCAGTACTTC
CSAGTGPSWYEQYF
>-|-|TRBV29-1|TRBJ2-2
TGCAGCGTTGCCATGTCCGGCGGGGAGCTGTTTTTT
CSVAMSGGELFF
>-|many|TRBV5-4|TRBJ2-1
TGTGCCAGCAACCCCACCCCGCTAGAGGGTGAGCAGTTCTTC
CASNPTPLEGEQFF
>-|many|TRBV4-3|TRBJ2-7
TGCGCCAGCAGCCAAGACGGGACCAGGGCTTCCTACGAGCAGTACTTC
CASSQDGTRASYEQYF
>TRBD2|many|TRBV7-9|TRBJ2-7
TGTGCCAGCAGGTCAGGACTAGCGGGAGACCCCTACGAGCAGTACTTC
CASRSGLAGDPYEQYF
>TRBD1|many|TRBV15|TRBJ1-3
TGTGCCACCTCAGTGGCGGGACAGAGCTCTGGAAACACCATATATTTT
CATSVAGQSSGNTIYF
>-|many|TRBV9|TRBJ1-3
TGTGCCAGCAGCGTAGAGGGGTGGGCCACTAGCTCTGGAAACACCATATATTTT
CASSVEGWATSSGNTIYF
>-|many|TRBV27|TRBJ1-2
TGTGCCAGCAGTTCCTGGGACTTTTATGGCTACACCTTC
CASSSWDFYGYTF
>-|many|TRBV29-1|TRBJ2-3
TGCAGCGTCCCGGCTACTACAGATACGCAGTATTTT
CSVPATTDTQYF
>TRBD2|few|TRBV29-1|TRBJ2-7
TGCAGCGTGTACGGGACTAGCGGGAGTTTCGCCTACGAGCAGTACTTC
CSVYGTSGSFAYEQYF
>-|many|TRBV6-2/TRBV6-3|TRBJ2-7
TGTGCCAGCAGTTACTGGGGCACGTCCTACGAGCAGTACTTC
CASSYWGTSYEQYF
>-|-|TRBV4-2|TRBJ2-7
TGTGCCAGCAGCCTTCCGGGACCAGATCTTTACGAGCAGTACTTC
CASSLPGPDLYEQYF
>TRBD1|many|TRBV27|TRBJ2-2
TGTGCCAGCAGTTTAGTACCCGGGACAGGGGGCATCGGGGAGCTGTTTTTT
CASSLVPGTGGIGELFF
>-|many|TRBV12-3/TRBV12-4|TRBJ1-6
TGTGCCAGCAGTTCTGACATAGACTCCTATAATTCACCCCTCCACTTT
CASSSDIDSYNSPLHF
>-|many|TRBV20-1|TRBJ2-1
TGCAGTGCTAGCCCCTCGGGCGGGTCCTACAATGAGCAGTTCTTC
CSASPSGGSYNEQFF
>-|many|TRBV5-1|TRBJ2-2
TGCGCCAGCAGCTTGGCGGCAGGGGCGACGGGGGACACCGGGGAGCTGTTTTTT
CASSLAAGATGDTGELFF
>-|few|TRBV6-6|TRBJ2-7
TGTGCCAGCACCAAGGAGGTTAGCCCGCCCTACGAGCAGTACTTC
CASTKEVSPPYEQYF
>-|many|TRBV12-3/TRBV12-4|TRBJ2-1
TGTGCCAGCCGCCTCGGGACAGAGCAGTTCTTC
CASRLGTEQFF
>TRBD2|many|TRBV7-9|TRBJ2-7
TGTGCCAGCAGCCCCGGGGGGGGCTCGAGCTCCTACGAGCAGTACTTC
CASSPGGGSSSYEQYF
>-|many|TRBV20-1|TRBJ2-3
TGCAGTGCTAGTCGGAGTTATAGTAGCACAGATACGCAGTATTTT
CSASRSYSSTDTQYF
>TRBD2|many|TRBV5-1|TRBJ2-1
TGCGCCAGCAGCGAGATAGCGGGAGCCTACAATGAGCAGTTCTTC
CASSEIAGAYNEQFF
>-|many|TRBV2|TRBJ1-2
TGTGCCAGCAGTGAAGGTTTGGACAGTCTCTATGGCTACACCTTC
CASSEGLDSLYGYTF
>-|many|TRBV5-1|TRBJ2-6
TGCGCCAGCAGCCCCGGTGGGGGTGCTGCGGGCGTCCTGACTTTC
CASSPGGGAAGVLTF
>TRBD1|many|TRBV5-4|TRBJ1-2
TGTGCCAGCAGCTTAGGCGACAGGGCGGACTATGGCTACACCTTC
CASSLGDRADYGYTF
>-|many|TRBV5-6|TRBJ2-1
TGTGCCAGCAGTACTGGACTGCAGAATGAGCAGTTCTTC
CASSTGLQNEQFF
>-|many|TRBV4-1|TRBJ2-7
TGCGCCAGCAGCCAAGATCAACTGGGTCGCCGGAGCTCCTACGAGCAGTACTTC
CASSQDQLGRRSSYEQYF
>-|many|TRBV6-1|TRBJ2-7
TGTGCCAGCAGTGAAATCAAAATCACCTACGAGCAGTACTTC
CASSEIKITYEQYF
>-|many|TRBV29-1|TRBJ2-5
TGCAGCGTTGAAGGCCGGGCCCTCACGTACTTC
CSVEGRALTYF
>TRBD2|many|TRBV16|TRBJ2-7
TGTGCCAGCAGCCAAAGGGAGCGGGAGGTCTACGAGCAGTACTTC
CASSQREREVYEQYF
>TRBD1|many|TRBV29-1|TRBJ2-2
TGCAGCGTCCTAGGGACAGACGCGAACACCGGGGAGCTGTTTTTT
CSVLGTDANTGELFF
>-|few|TRBV29-1|TRBJ1-3
TGCAGCGTTGAAGGCCCAGGGGCTGGAAACACCATATATTTT
CSVEGPGAGNTIYF
>-|many|TRBV12-3/TRBV12-4|TRBJ2-7
TGTGCCAGCAGCCCAAGCTACGAGCAGTACTTC
CASSPSYEQYF
>-|many|TRBV12-3/TRBV12-4|TRBJ2-1
TGTGCCAGCTCCCTAGCGACATACAATGAGCAGTTCTTC
CASSLATYNEQFF